This entry concerns a single T cell receptor (beta chain). The antigen is unknown. A junction end diverges from the germline sequence, so it may reflect a read error. Germline CDR1 reads SGHRS; CDR2 reads YFSETQ. The CDR3 contains 13 residues. This sample is drawn from a study of T cells and Merkel cell carcinoma outcomes. Findings and limits, study-wide: Reportedly, T-cell repertoire with density predicts Merkel cell carcinoma outcomes.

Only in-frame clones appear in the TCRdb table, and some are missing; sequencing was by immunoSEQ multiplex PCR. The sample carries more than 9,500 clones, about 95% recorded once. Specimen: tumor tissue from Merkel cell carcinoma. The receptor was isolated from a human donor with Merkel cell carcinoma. This sequence joins TRBV5-1 and TRBJ1-1, with D hard to call. The CDR3 DNA reads TGCGCCAGCAGCTTGGATCGGCCCGGGCAAGCTTTTTTT. Translated, it gives CASSLDRPGQAFF.